The 31 T cell receptor beta chains given below trace back to one sample, sequenced in a study of human T cells and chemical hapten exposure. Time point of the sample: patch test 1, 2 weeks after DPC sensitization. Treatment denoted: therapeutic diphenylcyclopropenone sensitization with weekly scalp DPC. TCRdb reprocessed the RACE reads with MiXCR, giving one entry per CDR3 protein. The table lists fewer than 200,000 distinct CDR3 sequences, about a fifth of them singletons. The material was whole blood, obtained in connection with sensitization to the hapten diphenylcyclopropenone (DPC). These TCRs come from a woman aged 50 to 65 with alopecia areata. Some clones in this sample may be carry-over from other donors' samples.

The table lists this clonotype with a few counts. One junction end disagrees with the germline gene, perhaps due to a read error. The chain is built from TRBV7-9 and TRBJ2-3, with D perhaps matching TRBD1 (5 bases). The CDR3 spans 15 residues. Germline V gives CDR1 SEHNR, CDR2 FQNEAQ (reference sequence). Here the CDR3 DNA reads TGTGCCAGCAGTTTAGATACAGGAGCCATAGATACGCAGTATTTT. Translating gives CASSLDTGAIDTQYF.

This chain links TRBV9 with TRBJ2-2; 13 nucleotides align to TRBD2. Unmatched junction bases numbered 3, after V lost 0 bases and J lost 4 bases. This CDR3 comprises 17 residues. Germline values: CDR1 SGDLS, CDR2 YYNGEE. The DNA for the CDR3 is TGTGCCAGCAGCGTAGCAGGGACTAGCGGGATCACCGGGGAGCTGTTTTTT. Its protein is CASSVAGTSGITGELFF.

The gene calls are TRBV10-1 and TRBJ2-1; 10 bases are shared with TRBD1. The CDR3 consists of 13 residues. Trimming cost V 4 bases and J 6 bases; bases outside gene matches: 0. CDR1 WNHNN and CDR2 SYGVQD come from the germline V gene (reference sequence). The CDR3, as DNA: TGCGCCAGCAGTGGGGACAGGGGCAATGAGCAGTTCTTC. Translation: CASSGDRGNEQFF.

The chain joins TRBV10-3 to TRBJ1-2, with a possible D match to TRBD1 (5 bases). V shed 3 bases and J shed 7 bases, with 15 bases lying between them. CDR3 length: 14 amino acids. CDR1 and CDR2 (germline): ENHRY, SYGVKD. DNA of the CDR3: TGTGCCATCAGTGACATAAGCGGGGCGGGTGGCTACACCTTC. Protein sequence: CAISDISGAGGYTF.

This clonotype was found a few times. J is TRBJ2-7 and V is TRBV6-2 or TRBV6-3; a possible D gene is TRBD2 (5 bases). Trimming cost V 6 bases and J 6 bases, with 12 bases left between them. This CDR3 spans 12 amino acids. Germline V gene sequence: CDR1 MNHEY, CDR2 SVGEGT. DNA of the CDR3: TGTGCCAGCAGACCCGGACGGGGCGAGCAGTACTTC. It specifies CASRPGRGEQYF.

This clonotype has only a few counts. This rearrangement joins TRBV30 to TRBJ1-1, with D possibly TRBD1 on 6 matching bases. The V and J ends lost 3 bases and 8 bases respectively, with 16 bases between them. The CDR3 spans 13 residues. CDR1 is GTSNPN, CDR2 SVGIG, per germline (reference sequence). DNA of the CDR3: TGTGCCTGGAGCCCCCGGGCAGGGGCAGAAGCTTTCTTT. It yields the protein CAWSPRAGAEAFF. Using reference TRBV30 and TRBJ1-1 for the parts outside the CDR3, the full variable domain is SQTIHQWPATLVQPVGSPLSLECTVEGTSNPNLYWYRQAAGRGLQLLFYSVGIGQISSEVPQNLSASRPQDRQFILSSKKLLLSDSGFYLCAWSPRAGAEAFFGQGTRLTVV.

This clonotype was found a few times. The chain links TRBV29-1 to TRBJ1-1, with D hard to call. V was clipped by 6 bases and J by 1 base, with 3 bases between them. Germline CDR1 reads SQVTM; CDR2 reads ANQGSEA. The CDR3 is 10 amino acids. CDR3 nucleotides: TGCAGCGTCCAGAACACTGAAGCTTTCTTT. Residues: CSVQNTEAFF.

This clonotype was seen a handful of times. The J gene is TRBJ2-5, the V gene TRBV5-1; possibly TRBD2 for D (5 bases). V lost 5 bases to trimming and J lost 1 base, with 15 bases between them. CDR1 SGHRS and CDR2 YFSETQ come from the germline V gene. CDR3 length: 15 residues. CDR3 nucleotides: TGCGCCAGCAGTATGGGGAGACGGATCCAAGAGACCCAGTACTTC. This translates into CASSMGRRIQETQYF.

This clonotype appeared a few times. The chain joins TRBV18 to TRBJ1-4, with 9 nucleotides matching TRBD1. Germline V gives CDR1 KGHSH, CDR2 LQKENI. V gave up 2 bases and J gave up 7 bases; unmatched junction bases: 5. There are 15 residues in the CDR3. The CDR3 sequence is CASSPYDRGSEKLFF. In DNA, the CDR3 is TGTGCCAGCTCACCATACGACAGGGGGAGTGAAAAACTGTTTTTT.

The rearrangement joins TRBV20-1 to TRBJ2-5; TRBD2 aligns across 8 bases. This CDR3 has 14 amino acids. Germline V gene sequence: CDR1 DFQATT, CDR2 SNEGSKA (reference sequence). The junction had 13 bases not matched to a gene; V was cut back by 6 bases and J by 7 bases. CDR3 in DNA: TGCAGTGCGGATCCGGGAGGGATCCGGGGGACCCAGTACTTC. Translating gives CSADPGGIRGTQYF.

There are a few counts of this clonotype. The CDR3 DNA reads TGTGCCAGCAGCGAGACCGGAGCGACAGAAGAAAAACTGTTTTTT. Translated, it gives CASSETGATEEKLFF. V and J are TRBV6-5 and TRBJ1-4, with D perhaps matching TRBD1 (5 bases). The germline gives CDR1 MNHEY, CDR2 SVGAGI. Trimming took off 6 bases at V and 8 bases at J, with 19 bases between the two ends. This CDR3 is 15 amino acids long.

The chain carries TRBV19 and TRBJ2-2; D possibly uses TRBD1 or TRBD2 (5 bases each). CDR3 size: 16 residues. Germline CDR1 LNHDA, CDR2 SQIVND (reference sequence). Deletions cut 7 bases from V and 2 bases from J, with 17 bases between. The CDR3 DNA sequence: TGTGCCAGTAAGGTGCACCGTGGGGGAAACACCGGGGAGCTGTTTTTT. Amino acids: CASKVHRGGNTGELFF.

The V call is TRBV15, the J call TRBJ1-5, with TRBD1 as a possible D gene (5 bases). This CDR3 is built from 14 residues. The V gene's germline CDR1 is LNHNV and CDR2 YYDKDF (reference sequence). V shed 1 base and J shed 5 bases, with 9 bases lying between them. CDR3 nucleotide sequence: TGTGCCACCAGCAGAGGGGGCAAGGATCAGCCCCAGCATTTT. Encoded protein: CATSRGGKDQPQHF.

This clonotype was picked up a small number of times. The chain recombines TRBV25-1 with TRBJ2-7; 7 positions agree with TRBD1. Germline trimming cut 3 bases from V and 3 bases from J; bases unmatched to any gene: 11. The CDR3 extends over 16 amino acids. Germline CDR1 is MGHDK and CDR2 is SYGVNS. This CDR3 reads CASSDPRTGASYEQYF. The CDR3 nucleotides are TGTGCCAGCAGTGACCCCAGGACAGGCGCAAGCTACGAGCAGTACTTC.

This clonotype was observed many times. The chain links TRBV29-1 to TRBJ1-1; possible D gene TRBD1, 5 bases. CDR3 size: 14 residues. V was shortened by 6 bases and J by 3 bases, with 17 bases between the two germline ends. Per germline, CDR1 SQVTM and CDR2 ANQGSEA. CDR3 residues: CSVGVRVADTEAFF. CDR3 DNA sequence: TGCAGCGTGGGGGTCCGGGTGGCGGACACTGAAGCTTTCTTT. The variable domain in full, with the rest retrieved from reference TRBV29-1 and TRBJ1-1, is SAVISQKPSRDICQRGTSLTIQCQVDSQVTMMFWYRQQPGQSLTLIATANQGSEATYESGFVIDKFPISRPNLTFSTLTVSNMSPEDSSIYLCSVGVRVADTEAFFGQGTRLTVV.

The chain uses TRBV3-1 and TRBJ1-4; D might be TRBD1 (5 bases). This CDR3 contains 15 residues. The germline V gene encodes CDR1 LGHDT and CDR2 YNNKEL (reference sequence). V lost 4 bases and J 2 bases, leaving 11 bases between the germline ends. The CDR3 loop is CASSPPGVTNEKLFF. The DNA for the CDR3 is TGTGCCAGCAGCCCTCCGGGGGTTACTAATGAAAAACTGTTTTTT.

The chain couples TRBV5-1 to TRBJ2-7; the D gene is possibly TRBD1 (7 bases). The CDR3 extends over 15 amino acids. Deletions cut 5 bases from V and 4 bases from J, with 19 bases between. Germline V gene sequence: CDR1 SGHRS, CDR2 YFSETQ. Written as DNA, the CDR3 is TGCGCCAGCAGTCCCCGTCAGGGGGGAACGTACGAGCAGTACTTC. Its protein product is CASSPRQGGTYEQYF. Full variable domain (outside the CDR3, taken from reference TRBV5-1 and TRBJ2-7): KAGVTQTPRYLIKTRGQQVTLSCSPISGHRSVSWYQQTPGQGLQFLFEYFSETQRNKGNFPGRFSGRQFSNSRSEMNVSTLELGDSALYLCASSPRQGGTYEQYFGPGTRLTVT.

This chain joins TRBV7-9 and TRBJ2-7; 7 nucleotides align to TRBD2. Germline V CDR1 and CDR2: SEHNR, FQNEAQ (reference sequence). The CDR3 runs to 16 residues. V lost 5 bases to trimming and J lost 1 base; unmatched junction nucleotides: 11. This chain's CDR3 is CASSRTGTTESYEQYF. CDR3 in DNA: TGTGCCAGCAGCCGAACCGGGACTACCGAGTCCTACGAGCAGTACTTC. Variable domain in full (rest from reference TRBV7-9 and TRBJ2-7): DTGVSQNPRHKITKRGQNVTFRCDPISEHNRLYWYRQTLGQGPEFLTYFQNEAQLEKSRLLSDRFSAERPKGSFSTLEIQRTEQGDSAMYLCASSRTGTTESYEQYFGPGTRLTVT.

This clonotype came up a few times. V usage is TRBV6-5 and J usage is TRBJ1-1; D is uncertain. This CDR3 comprises 15 residues. Germline V gene sequence: CDR1 MNHEY, CDR2 SVGAGI. Between the trimmed V and J ends, which lost 5 bases and 3 bases, there was a span of 16 bases. The CDR3 protein is CASSADPGPYTEAFF. DNA for the CDR3: TGTGCCAGCAGTGCGGACCCGGGCCCTTACACTGAAGCTTTCTTT.

CDR3 residues: CSAEGQGEETQYF. CDR3 nucleotide sequence: TGCAGTGCTGAGGGACAGGGAGAAGAGACCCAGTACTTC. The chain combines TRBV20-1 with TRBJ2-5, with 9 bases matching TRBD1. The V and J ends lost 5 bases and 3 bases, in that order; junction bases with no gene match: 4. The CDR3 has 13 residues. The germline CDR1 and CDR2 sequences are DFQATT and SNEGSKA (reference sequence).

Many counts were recorded for this clonotype. V is TRBV11-1 and J is TRBJ2-7; TRBD1 aligns across 8 bases. This CDR3 region has 15 residues. Trimming at V came to 6 bases and at J to 4 bases, leaving 11 bases not matched to a gene. Germline lookup yields CDR1 SGHAT and CDR2 FQDESV (reference sequence). The CDR3 DNA reads TGTGCCAGCAGTCGTGGACAGGGAGCCCCTTACGAGCAGTACTTC. This encodes CASSRGQGAPYEQYF. Full variable domain (missing parts from reference TRBV11-1 and TRBJ2-7): EAEVAQSPRYKITEKSQAVAFWCDPISGHATLYWYRQILGQGPELLVQFQDESVVDDSQLPKDRFSAERLKGVDSTLKIQPAELGDSAMYLCASSRGQGAPYEQYFGPGTRLTVT.

This clonotype was recorded a few times. This sequence joins TRBV28 and TRBJ1-5; 7 positions agree with TRBD1. V lost 6 bases to trimming and J lost 5 bases; unmatched junction nucleotides: 1. Germline CDR1 is MDHEN and CDR2 is SYDVKM. This CDR3 spans 12 amino acids. DNA of the CDR3: TGTGCCAGCAGAACAGGGGATCAGCCCCAGCATTTT. Translation: CASRTGDQPQHF.

This chain links TRBV12-3 or TRBV12-4 with TRBJ1-4; D is possibly TRBD1 (6 bases). CDR3 length equals 17 residues. Trimming pared 3 bases from V and 0 bases from J, leaving 14 bases between. The CDR3 DNA reads as TGTGCCAGCAGTTTTGGTGGAGGGGGTGCAACTAATGAAAAACTGTTTTTT. Translating gives CASSFGGGGATNEKLFF.

This clonotype occurred a few times. This sequence joins TRBV15 and TRBJ2-7, with D hard to call. Germline CDR1 is LNHNV and CDR2 is YYDKDF (reference sequence). The V end lost 1 base, the J end lost 7 bases, and 8 bases lay between the germline ends. The CDR3 runs 12 residues. CDR3: CATSRGDWEQYF. As DNA, the CDR3 is TGTGCCACCAGCAGAGGAGACTGGGAGCAGTACTTC.

Many counts were recorded for this clonotype. The chain links TRBV6-2 or TRBV6-3 to TRBJ2-7; 7 bases fit TRBD2. CDR1 and CDR2 (germline): MNHEY, SVGEGT. The CDR3 is 13 residues long. J was trimmed by 0 bases and V by 8 bases; bases with no gene match: 4. In nucleotides, the CDR3 is TGTGCCAGCGTGAGCGGGGCCTCCTACGAGCAGTACTTC. Protein: CASVSGASYEQYF.

This clonotype was recorded once. V usage is TRBV14 and J usage is TRBJ2-3, with no clear D. This CDR3 has 16 residues. V dropped 0 bases and J dropped 2 bases, with 12 bases sitting between them. Germline V gene data show CDR1 as SGHDN and CDR2 as FVKESK. The CDR3 DNA reads TGTGCCAGCAGCCAAGATCTGTCACTTCACACAGATACGCAGTATTTT. Residues: CASSQDLSLHTDTQYF.

The chain employs TRBV7-2 and TRBJ2-1, with a weak D call TRBD2 (6 bases). The germline V gene encodes CDR1 SGHTA and CDR2 FQGNSA. V was cut by 1 base and J by 2 bases, with 9 bases left in between. The CDR3 has 15 amino acids. The CDR3 protein is CASSLVAGTYNEQFF. Written as DNA, the CDR3 is TGTGCCAGCAGCTTAGTGGCGGGAACCTACAATGAGCAGTTCTTC.

This rearrangement joins TRBV11-3 to TRBJ1-1; no reliable D call. From germline, CDR1 is SGHNT and CDR2 YENEEA. The V and J ends lost 0 bases and 4 bases respectively, with 6 bases between them. This CDR3 is built from 13 residues. CDR3 nucleotide sequence: TGTGCCAGCAGCTTAGATCGTTTCACTGAAGCTTTCTTT. This encodes CASSLDRFTEAFF.

This chain links TRBV20-1 with TRBJ2-1; 8 nucleotides match TRBD2. The CDR3 has 14 residues. Germline CDR1 reads DFQATT; CDR2 reads SNEGSKA (reference sequence). CDR3 DNA sequence: TGCAGAGCGACCCCACCCGGGAGGGGTGATGAGCAGTTCTTC. The encoded protein is CRATPPGRGDEQFF.

This clonotype was seen a handful of times. The chain has TRBV7-8 and TRBJ2-7; D is tentatively TRBD1 or TRBD2 (5 bases each). Germline CDR1 is SGHVS and CDR2 is FQNEAQ. The CDR3 contains 13 residues. V lost 4 bases, J lost 3 bases, and 10 bases lay in between. This CDR3 reads CASSYGTIYEQYF. For the CDR3, the DNA is TGTGCCAGCAGCTACGGGACCATCTACGAGCAGTACTTC.

This chain connects TRBV7-9 to TRBJ2-2; D gene uncertain. V was shortened by 2 bases and J by 5 bases, with 9 bases between the two germline ends. CDR3 length: 14 residues. Germline V gene sequence: CDR1 SEHNR, CDR2 FQNEAQ (reference sequence). DNA for the CDR3: TGTGCCAGCAGCTTAAATCATGTAACCGGGGAGCTGTTTTTT. Amino acid sequence: CASSLNHVTGELFF.